This T cell receptor (beta chain) was recorded in a study of cytomegalovirus exposure and HLA in healthy donors (TCRdb year 2017). Regarding the research as a whole: According to an earlier analysis of a few hundred of the donors, about 180 million T cells yielded 95 million to 140 million unique TCR beta sequences and about 300 Gb of sequence data. An early release covering roughly 640 HLA-typed donors comprised approximately 300 gigabases of sequencing data and tens of millions of unique TCR sequences. Of the roughly 400 genotyped donors, approximately 83% fell in the genetic ancestry cluster associated with self-reported Caucasian donors. The study was designed to test whether signatures of past pathogen exposure could be identified by cataloging public T cell receptors. The T cell repertoires of some 670 subjects were profiled by immunosequencing and related to cytomegalovirus serostatus. Besides the first cohort of approximately 670 subjects, a separate validation cohort made up of over 100 different subjects was used. To predict cytomegalovirus infection status, the study combined high-throughput TCR immunosequencing, statistical association of individual TCRs with disease status, and machine learning. In a later analysis, previously published TCR beta repertoires from 666 donors were re-analyzed and high-resolution HLA genotyping was added so that TCR occurrence patterns could be studied. In the later analysis, no new phenotypic data were used to find candidate immune exposures; instead, reliance was placed on TCR beta sequences and their occurrence across donors. An earlier analysis of 587 of the donors used high-throughput TCR beta sequencing to judge whether each TCR beta V gene segment behaved as functional or pseudogenic. Donor age, sex, ethnicity and CMV serostatus were compiled alongside the repertoire data. A later genetic analysis used genome-wide SNP genotypes for about 60% of the 666 donors, treating that subset as a discovery cohort. Every repertoire in the discovery cohort had been generated on one and the same sequencing platform. Class I and class II HLA loci were covered by the typing at four-digit resolution. Typing coverage differed by locus: A, B, C, DRB1 and DQB1 were typed in roughly 620-630 donors, DQA1 in approximately 520, DPA1 in around 580, and DPB1 in about 450. Roughly 5 DR-DQ haplotypes were handled as single units for association and clustering, since linkage in the cohort was strong. Among some 410 genotyped donors of the cohort, an average of approximately 230,000 unique TCR beta nucleotide sequences were sequenced per donor, around 20% of them non-productive.

On the study overall, not on this receptor specifically: Correlated functional status among segregating V segments might reflect linkage disequilibrium, but an unknown experimental factor could not be ruled out. The cohort was sequenced for TCR beta chains only, and without alpha or paired-chain data the features that could be detected were limited. A later analysis found that most CMV-associated TCR beta chains appeared HLA-restricted, with HLA associations seemingly driven largely by CMV exposure. Roughly 17 rarely observed V segments, including chromosome 9 orphons, were excluded from the earlier analysis of about 610 of the donors because counts were too low. When HLA alleles, especially DR and DQ, strongly co-occurred, TCR associations were difficult to assign to individual alleles. In both the original and validation cohorts, the classifier was reported to diagnose cytomegalovirus status with high specificity and sensitivity. Because HLA typing was missing for some donors at each locus, association tests included only the typed subset. Because the 87-base-pair reads could not distinguish some IMGT-functional V segments, including TRBV6-2 and TRBV6-3, those segments were excluded. In the study, some 160 TCR beta chains were listed as associated with cytomegalovirus. Immune exposure information for the cohort was limited to CMV serostatus. The authors suggested that the approach could potentially be extended to other disease states and immunological phenotypes. Three of the identified cytomegalovirus-associated TCR beta chains were confirmed in vitro to be specific for cytomegalovirus antigens. The presence/absence analyses assumed that sequencing depth was roughly uniform across donors, and that assumption may not be true. Compared with equally common non-associated chains, HLA-associated TCR beta chains in a later analysis were more clonally expanded and had lower generation probabilities. In a later genetic analysis, fewer N-insertions in productive TCRs were reported among donors in an Asian-associated ancestry cluster than the approximately 670-donor mean. A later analysis found that TCR association rates varied across HLA loci, with DRB1 alleles showing the most associated TCRs and HLA-C alleles the fewest. A further reported finding was that TCR beta sequences accurately predicted the HLA-A and HLA-B alleles for most subjects in the first cohort. A later genetic analysis associated a missense DCLRE1C variant with V-gene and J-gene trimming of TCR beta chains, and an independent cohort replicated the association. A cluster of highly shared sequence variants was judged likely to represent a technical artifact of the sequencing pipeline. In a later analysis, around 15,000 TCR beta sequences were associated with specific HLA alleles at a false discovery rate of 0.05. Broadly in line with IMGT annotations, most TCR beta V segments showed up in productive rearrangements about 87% or about 30% of the time in an earlier analysis of some 590 of the donors. A later analysis reported that several top co-occurrence clusters appeared linked to parvovirus B19, influenza, CMV and Epstein-Barr virus. Most TCR sequences were observed very rarely across donors, whereas some public TCRs were present in many individuals.

From cysteine to phenylalanine, the CDR3 is 14 amino acids long. Kept here is only the CDR3 DNA, which spans 42 bases and is read in frame from base 1. Trimming leaves V shorter by 3 bases and J shorter by 1 base, with the junction holding 3 bases beyond the gene matches. The germline V gene supplies CDR1 MNHNS and CDR2 SASEGT. Library construction relied on the immunoSEQ multiplex PCR assay. For the multiplex PCR, a mixture combining 60 forward primers for TCR Vbeta segments and 13 reverse primers for TCR Jbeta segments was used. The CDR3 region of rearranged TCR beta genes was amplified from genomic DNA by a multiplex PCR assay. The Illumina HiSeq System was used to sequence the amplified TCR beta libraries as 87-base-pair reads. On the authors' methods: A later analysis counted tens of millions of unique TCR beta chains across the roughly 700 repertoires, and roughly 10 million of these chains were shared by at least two donors. To remove PCR and sequencing errors, raw reads were error-corrected and collapsed into unique sequences using a nearest-neighbor algorithm that merged closely related sequences. To assign V, D and J gene segments, CDR3 sequences were aligned to IMGT reference sequences. For a sequence to be retained, at least a six-nucleotide match to both a V gene segment and a J gene segment was required. A rearrangement counted as productive if the CDR3 had no stop codons and remained in frame with V and J, and every other rearrangement counted as non-productive. CDR3 was defined by IMGT convention, running from the second conserved V-encoded cysteine to the conserved J-encoded phenylalanine. The earlier analysis of about 610 of the donors excluded any sequence lacking an unambiguous match to a single V gene segment. An earlier analysis of about 590 of the donors classified V segments as functional when productive rearrangements were above 56.7% and as segregating when the standard deviation between donors was above 5%. To diagnose cytomegalovirus status from the catalog of TCR beta chain sequences, a statistical classification framework was built. A later analysis assigned V and J genes by comparing TCR nucleotide sequences with IMGT/GENE-DB human TR gene sequences. In a later analysis, CDR3 sequences and most-parsimonious VDJ recombination scenarios were assigned using the TCRdist pipeline. In a later analysis, each TCR beta chain was defined by its CDR3 amino acid sequence together with its V-gene family, and reads without a unique V-gene family were excluded. As a way to deal with suspected cross-contamination and a sequencing artifact, a later analysis dropped approximately 590 nucleotide sequences that were highly shared and had low generation probability. A later analysis calculated a clonal expansion index for each public chain from normalized within-repertoire ranks of inferred template counts. In a later analysis, generation probabilities were computed using a VDJ recombination model fitted to out-of-frame rearrangements, and the results were checked against IGoR. A later analysis scored TCR-TCR, TCR-HLA and TCR-CMV co-occurrence with hypergeometric tests, applying a repertoire-size bias correction to TCR pairs. To estimate false discovery rates, a later analysis permuted the HLA or CMV assignments 20 times. In a later analysis, co-occurring TCRs were grouped using DBSCAN, with TCRdist sequence similarity added in when clustering inside HLA-allele-positive subsets. Repertoires with fewer than 30,000 or more than 120,000 public chains, plus five repertoires with anomalous nucleotide sharing, were excluded from co-occurrence clustering. As stored in TCRdb, this immuneACCESS dataset retains in-frame rearrangements with V and J assigned. A fraction of the clones does not appear; measured against another copy, unresolved V genes explain less than half of the discrepancy, and the remainder lacks a known reason. That table furnishes V, J and clone size, whereas the DNA furnished D and trimming. The sample yields about 89,000 clones; around 77% were counted once. Jointly, the top ten make up 3.7% of the sample.

The cohort was made up of 650 to 700 healthy bone marrow donors. At the time of sampling, every cohort member was nominally healthy, though immune exposures that went unrecorded were likely present. The donor was CMV seronegative and belonged to the group of 352 seronegative cohort members. Each donor provided a peripheral blood sample, and peripheral blood mononuclear cells were used for TCR beta sequencing. The Qiagen DNeasy Blood Extraction Kit was used to extract genomic DNA from the blood cell samples. To note about this clone: The antigen it binds to is not known. Per-nucleotide qualities are absent, and no much larger clonotype sits a single base away.

The receptor was derived from a man aged 25 to 40 in good health and CMV-seronegative. What was sequenced was PBMCs. The rearranged chain carries TRBV6-1 and TRBJ2-7; 7 middle bases align to TRBD1. The bases read TGTGCCAGCAGTGACGGACAGGAGTCCTACGAGCAGTACTTC. Translated, this is CASSDGQESYEQYF.